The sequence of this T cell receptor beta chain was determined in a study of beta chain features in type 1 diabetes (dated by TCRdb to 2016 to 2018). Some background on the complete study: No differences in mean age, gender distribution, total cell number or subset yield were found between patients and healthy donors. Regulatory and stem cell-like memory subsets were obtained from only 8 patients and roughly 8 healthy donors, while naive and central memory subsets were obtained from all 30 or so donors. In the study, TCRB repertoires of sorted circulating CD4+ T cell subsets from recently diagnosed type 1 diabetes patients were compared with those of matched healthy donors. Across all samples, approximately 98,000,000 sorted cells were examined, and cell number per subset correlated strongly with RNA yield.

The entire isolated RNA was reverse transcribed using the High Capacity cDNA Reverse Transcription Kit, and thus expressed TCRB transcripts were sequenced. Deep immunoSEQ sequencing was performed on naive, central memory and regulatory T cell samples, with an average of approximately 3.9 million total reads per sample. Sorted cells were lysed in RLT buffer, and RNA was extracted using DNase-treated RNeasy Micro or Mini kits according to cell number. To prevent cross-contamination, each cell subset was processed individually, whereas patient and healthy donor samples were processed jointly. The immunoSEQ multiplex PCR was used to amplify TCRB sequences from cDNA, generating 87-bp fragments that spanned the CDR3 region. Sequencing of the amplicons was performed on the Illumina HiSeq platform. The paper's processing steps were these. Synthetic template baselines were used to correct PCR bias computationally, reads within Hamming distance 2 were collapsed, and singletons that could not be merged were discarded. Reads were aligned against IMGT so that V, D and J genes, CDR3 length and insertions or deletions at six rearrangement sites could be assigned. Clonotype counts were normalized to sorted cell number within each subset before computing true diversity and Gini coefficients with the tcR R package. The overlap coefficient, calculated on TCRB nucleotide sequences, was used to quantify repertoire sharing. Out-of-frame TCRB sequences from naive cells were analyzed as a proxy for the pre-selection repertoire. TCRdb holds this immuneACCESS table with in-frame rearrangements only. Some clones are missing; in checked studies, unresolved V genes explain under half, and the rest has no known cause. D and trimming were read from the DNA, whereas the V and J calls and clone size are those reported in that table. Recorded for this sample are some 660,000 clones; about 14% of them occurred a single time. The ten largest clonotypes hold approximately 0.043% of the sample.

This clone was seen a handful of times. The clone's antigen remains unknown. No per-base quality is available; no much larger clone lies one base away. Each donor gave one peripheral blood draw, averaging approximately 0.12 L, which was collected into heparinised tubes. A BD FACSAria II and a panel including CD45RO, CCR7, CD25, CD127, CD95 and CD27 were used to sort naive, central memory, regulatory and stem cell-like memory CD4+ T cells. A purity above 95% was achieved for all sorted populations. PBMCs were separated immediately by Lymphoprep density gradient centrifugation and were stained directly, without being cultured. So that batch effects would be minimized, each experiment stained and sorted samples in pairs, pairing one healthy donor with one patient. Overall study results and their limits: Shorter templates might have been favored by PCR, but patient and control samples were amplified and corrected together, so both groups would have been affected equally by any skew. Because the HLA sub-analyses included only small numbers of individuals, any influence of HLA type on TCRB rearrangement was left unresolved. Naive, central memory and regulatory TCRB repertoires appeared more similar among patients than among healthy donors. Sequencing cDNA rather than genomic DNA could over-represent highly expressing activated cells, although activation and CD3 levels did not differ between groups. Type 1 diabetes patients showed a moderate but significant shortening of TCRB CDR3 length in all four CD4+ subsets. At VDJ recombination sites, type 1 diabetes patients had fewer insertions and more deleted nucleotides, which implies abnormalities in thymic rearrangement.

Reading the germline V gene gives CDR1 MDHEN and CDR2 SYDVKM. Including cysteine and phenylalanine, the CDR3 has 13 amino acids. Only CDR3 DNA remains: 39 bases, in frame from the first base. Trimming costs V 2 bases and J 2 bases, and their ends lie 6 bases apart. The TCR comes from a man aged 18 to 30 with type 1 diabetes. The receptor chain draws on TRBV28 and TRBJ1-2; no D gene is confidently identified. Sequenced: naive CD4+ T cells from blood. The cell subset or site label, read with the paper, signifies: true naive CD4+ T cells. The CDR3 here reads CASSLRENYGYTF. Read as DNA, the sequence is TGTGCCAGCAGTTTACGTGAGAACTATGGCTACACCTTC.